These 8 T cell receptor beta chains originate from one sample sequenced in a study of blood T cell repertoires in COVID-19 (dated by TCRdb to about 2020). Library preparation used the immunoSEQ multiplex PCR assay. The table was pulled from immuneACCESS by TCRdb, which kept in-frame rearrangements only. Such tables lose some clones; where checked, under half of the loss comes from unresolved V genes, and the rest has no known cause. For this sample the table gives over 50,000 clones, of which roughly 79% were detected only once. The ten largest clones represent 15% of the sample. The sample consisted of peripheral blood. Every receptor here comes from a human donor with active or convalescent COVID-19. The donor label of this sample is uncertain.

This clone was seen more than once but under ten times. V is TRBV7-6 and J is TRBJ1-1; no reliable D call. The V gene lost 1 base and the J gene lost 0 bases, with 9 bases spanning the gap. Germline CDR1 is SGHVS and CDR2 is FNYEAQ. The CDR3 totals 15 residues. The CDR3 coding sequence is TGTGCCAGCAGCTTAGAGCCACAGTTGAACACTGAAGCTTTCTTT. This sequence encodes CASSLEPQLNTEAFF.

This sequence joins TRBV3-1 (or the pseudogene TRBV3-2) and TRBJ1-3; possible D gene TRBD1, 6 bases. CDR3 size: 15 residues. Looked up from germline, CDR1 is LGHDT and CDR2 is YNNKEL (reference sequence). V was pared by 10 bases and J by 4 bases, with 20 bases between. CDR3 bases: TGTGCCACCTTAGCCCCGGGACATCTCGGAAACACCATATATTTT. This gives the protein CATLAPGHLGNTIYF.

The chain is built from TRBV2 and TRBJ1-6, with a tentative D call TRBD1 (5 bases). Germline lookup yields CDR1 SNHLY and CDR2 FYNNEI. V lost 7 bases, J lost 6 bases, and 19 bases lay in between. CDR3 length equals 16 residues. The CDR3 coding sequence is TGTGCCAGCAACCCCATTCCGGGACTCACTAATTCACCCCTCCACTTT. This sequence encodes CASNPIPGLTNSPLHF.

The genes are TRBV7-6 and TRBJ2-7, with TRBD1 as a possible D gene (6 bases). Per the germline V gene, CDR1 is SGHVS and CDR2 is FNYEAQ. This CDR3 is built from 12 residues. Trimming left V 5 bases short and J 6 bases short, with 11 bases between. CDR3 amino acids: CASSGRGGEQYF. The CDR3 DNA reads TGTGCCAGCAGCGGAAGAGGGGGCGAGCAGTACTTC.

The chain recombines TRBV30 with TRBJ1-1, with D possibly being TRBD1 (5 bases). Germline lookup yields CDR1 GTSNPN and CDR2 SVGIG (reference sequence). The CDR3 is made up of 12 amino acids. Trimming took off 4 bases at V and 9 bases at J, with 15 bases between the two ends. CDR3 DNA: TGTGCCTGGAACCCCGACAGACAAAAAGCTTTCTTT. It is translated as CAWNPDRQKAFF.

This clone came up a few times. The chain links TRBV6-2 or TRBV6-3 to TRBJ1-1, with a possible D match to TRBD1 (5 bases). CDR3 length: 13 amino acids. Germline V gene sequence: CDR1 MNHEY, CDR2 SVGEGT. Trimming removed 2 bases at V and 3 bases at J, with 7 bases between. The CDR3 nucleotides read TGTGCCAGCAGTTACGGGGACTACACTGAAGCTTTCTTT. It specifies CASSYGDYTEAFF.

This chain connects TRBV5-4 to TRBJ2-7; TRBD1 matches 8 bases. Per germline, CDR1 SGHNT and CDR2 YYREEE (reference sequence). Trimming cost V 0 bases and J 4 bases; bases outside gene matches: 3. The CDR3 runs 14 residues. The CDR3 region is CASSLAGGVYEQYF. CDR3 coding DNA: TGTGCCAGCAGCTTGGCAGGGGGCGTTTACGAGCAGTACTTC.

The chain is built from TRBV15 and TRBJ2-7, with D tentatively TRBD1 (6 bases). The CDR3 runs to 13 residues. V was pared by 7 bases and J by 3 bases, with 13 bases between. From germline, CDR1 is LNHNV and CDR2 YYDKDF (reference sequence). The chain's CDR3 is CATTQTRGYEQYF. The CDR3 nucleotides are TGTGCCACCACCCAGACCAGGGGCTACGAGCAGTACTTC.